This TCR beta chain originates from a study of shared clonotypes between healthy human individuals. Looking at the study overall: Per-donor plates numbered three CD4 naive, three CD4 memory, two CD8 naive and one CD8 memory.

Remarks on this clone: What it binds is not known.

Template for every sorted-subset replicate PCR totaled about 0.2 ug DNA, roughly 30,000 T cell genomes. TCRdb's copy holds only in-frame clones and misses some; the assay was immunoSEQ multiplex PCR. The sample has some 1,600,000 clones, 95% to 99% seen once. The CDR3 length is 17 residues. The germline CDR1 and CDR2 sequences are SEHNR and FQNEAQ (reference sequence). V gave up 2 bases and J gave up 2 bases, with 19 bases separating them. Overall study findings and caveats: Limited genetic and exposure-history diversity came from having few donors.

This sequence was found in a young man in good health. Sequencing was carried out using naive CD4+ T cells sorted from blood. As for subset: CD45RA+ positively selected. The chain is built from TRBV7-9 and TRBJ2-7; D is uncertain. The CDR3 DNA follows: TGTGCCAGCAGCTTAACCCCTCGGACCTATCCTGCCTACGAGCAGTACTTC. This codes for CASSLTPRTYPAYEQYF.